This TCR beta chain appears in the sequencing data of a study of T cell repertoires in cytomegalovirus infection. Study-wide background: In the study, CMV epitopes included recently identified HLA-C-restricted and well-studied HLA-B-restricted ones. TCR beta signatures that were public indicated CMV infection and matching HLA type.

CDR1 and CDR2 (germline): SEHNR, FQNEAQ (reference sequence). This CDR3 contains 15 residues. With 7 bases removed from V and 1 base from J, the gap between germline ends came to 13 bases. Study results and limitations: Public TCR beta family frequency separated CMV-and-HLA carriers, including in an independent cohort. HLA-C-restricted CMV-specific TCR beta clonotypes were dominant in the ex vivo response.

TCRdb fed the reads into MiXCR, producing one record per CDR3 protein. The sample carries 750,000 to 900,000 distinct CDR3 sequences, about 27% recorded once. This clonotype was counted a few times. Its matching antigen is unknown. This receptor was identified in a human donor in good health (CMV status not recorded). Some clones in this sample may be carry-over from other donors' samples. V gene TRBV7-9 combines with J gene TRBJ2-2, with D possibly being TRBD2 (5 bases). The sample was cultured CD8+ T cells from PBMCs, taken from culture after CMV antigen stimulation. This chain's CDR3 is CASTLLAGNTGELFF. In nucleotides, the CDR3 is TGTGCCAGCACCCTCCTCGCGGGGAACACCGGGGAGCTGTTTTTT. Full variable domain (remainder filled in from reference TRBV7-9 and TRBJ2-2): DTGVSQNPRHKITKRGQNVTFRCDPISEHNRLYWYRQTLGQGPEFLTYFQNEAQLEKSRLLSDRFSAERPKGSFSTLEIQRTEQGDSAMYLCASTLLAGNTGELFFGEGSRLTVL.